The 13 T cell receptor beta chains presented below share a single source sample, sequenced in a study of T cells in Graves' hyperthyroidism and ophthalmopathy. Amplification yielded TCR beta CDR3 regions, with RNA transcripts as the source. When the TCR CDR3 underwent first-round RT-PCR, the HTBI primer set was used. Each CDR3 protein is one row after TCRdb ran MiXCR on the multiplex PCR reads. The sample gives 530,000 or so distinct CDR3 sequences, 46% of which show up once; approximately 7.5% is in the top ten. The sequencing input was peripheral blood or thyroid tissue (not recorded which). All receptors derive from a woman younger than 30 with Graves' hyperthyroidism.

This clonotype was picked up one time. The chain is built from TRBV10-3 and TRBJ1-2; TRBD1 matches at 7 bases. CDR1 is ENHRY, CDR2 SYGVKD, per germline. V gave up 10 bases and J gave up 2 bases; unmatched junction bases: 10. CDR3 size: 14 residues. CDR3 in amino acids: CATGTEQKNYGYTF. CDR3 nucleotides: TGTGCCACCGGGACAGAGCAAAAGAACTATGGCTACACCTTC.

Note on this clonotype: One junction end does not reproduce the germline sequence, and a read error may be involved. The chain joins TRBV5-1 to TRBJ2-7, with TRBD1 identical over 10 bases. Per the germline V gene, CDR1 is SGHRS and CDR2 is YFSETQ. This CDR3 has 16 residues. CDR3 DNA sequence: TGTGCCAGCAGCGGGGGTGCCGGGACAGGGGTCTACGAGCAGTACTTC. This translates into CASSGGAGTGVYEQYF. Variable domain in full (rest from reference TRBV5-1 and TRBJ2-7): KAGVTQTPRYLIKTRGQQVTLSCSPISGHRSVSWYQQTPGQGLQFLFEYFSETQRNKGNFPGRFSGRQFSNSRSEMNVSTLELGDSALYLCASSGGAGTGVYEQYFGPGTRLTVT.

This clonotype was detected once. The J gene is TRBJ1-4, the V gene TRBV19; 10 bases line up with TRBD1. CDR1 is LNHDA, CDR2 SQIVND, per germline (reference sequence). CDR3 length: 14 residues. V lost 10 bases to trimming and J lost 7 bases; unmatched junction nucleotides: 9. The CDR3 nucleotides are TGTGCCACTACTCCCGGACAGGGGGTTGAAAAACTGTTTTTT. It specifies CATTPGQGVEKLFF.

This clonotype was counted at least ten times. The V call is TRBV19, the J call TRBJ1-5; D uncertain. This CDR3 comprises 15 residues. V shed 1 base and J shed 5 bases, with 12 bases lying between them. In germline, CDR1 is LNHDA, CDR2 SQIVND (reference sequence). In DNA, the CDR3 is TGTGCCAGTAGTATAGTTGGTGACGGGGATCAGCCCCAGCATTTT. Translated: CASSIVGDGDQPQHF.

The table lists this clonotype with many counts. This chain connects TRBV29-1 to TRBJ1-1; 8 nucleotides agree with TRBD1. The trim removed 3 bases at V and 0 bases at J, leaving 6 bases unmatched. The CDR3 loop spans 15 amino acids. CDR1 and CDR2 (germline): SQVTM, ANQGSEA. The CDR3 coding sequence is TGCAGCGTTGAGGCGACAGGGGATATGAACACTGAAGCTTTCTTT. Amino acid sequence: CSVEATGDMNTEAFF.

This clonotype occurred many times. This rearrangement joins TRBV20-1 to TRBJ2-7, with TRBD1 matching over 8 bases. The germline V gene encodes CDR1 DFQATT and CDR2 SNEGSKA (reference sequence). J lost 2 bases, V lost 1 base, and 10 bases had no gene match. CDR3 length: 16 residues. CDR3 residues: CSARGGGQGGAYEQYF. Here the CDR3 DNA reads TGCAGTGCTAGAGGCGGTGGACAGGGCGGTGCCTACGAGCAGTACTTC.

This clonotype was seen many times. Here the CDR3 reads CASSPGEGDSNQPQHF. The CDR3 bases are TGTGCCAGCAGCCCAGGGGAGGGAGATAGCAATCAGCCCCAGCATTTT. The V gene is TRBV12-3 or TRBV12-4, the J gene TRBJ1-5, with D tentatively TRBD1 (6 bases). V shed 6 bases and J shed 0 bases, with 15 bases lying between them. The CDR3 consists of 16 residues.

The V gene is TRBV15, the J gene TRBJ2-7, with D maybe TRBD2 (6 bases). This CDR3 has 13 amino acids. CDR1 is LNHNV and CDR2 is YYDKDF in the germline V gene (reference sequence). V lost 3 bases and J 11 bases, leaving 17 bases between the germline ends. CDR3: CATSSLGLEREYF. CDR3 nucleotides: TGTGCCACCAGCAGCTTGGGACTGGAACGGGAGTACTTC.

To note about this clonotype: At one end, the junction sequence differs from germline, possibly due to a read error. The genes are TRBV20-1 and TRBJ2-7; 9 bases line up with TRBD1. The CDR3 loop spans 18 amino acids. The V gene's germline CDR1 is DFQATT and CDR2 SNEGSKA (reference sequence). The CDR3: CSASFRDRDFHTLYKQYF. The CDR3 region has the DNA TGCAGTGCTAGCTTCCGGGACAGGGATTTTCATACTCTCTACAAGCAGTACTTC.

This chain links TRBV30 with TRBJ1-5; TRBD1 matches at 7 bases. The CDR3 length is 14 residues. CDR1 is GTSNPN, CDR2 SVGIG, per germline (reference sequence). V lost 2 bases to trimming and J lost 9 bases; unmatched junction nucleotides: 10. CDR3 sequence (DNA): TGTGCCTGGAGTACGGACAGGCGACCAGGGCCCCAGCATTTT. This encodes CAWSTDRRPGPQHF. Based on the CDR3 plus reference TRBV30 and TRBJ1-5, the full variable domain is SQTIHQWPATLVQPVGSPLSLECTVEGTSNPNLYWYRQAAGRGLQLLFYSVGIGQISSEVPQNLSASRPQDRQFILSSKKLLLSDSGFYLCAWSTDRRPGPQHFGDGTRLSIL.

In the case of this clonotype: The junction departs from germline at one end; a sequencing error may be responsible. The chain has TRBV6-1 and TRBJ2-5, with 10 bases lining up with TRBD1. The assigned J gene may be wrong: the sequence end matches TRBJ2-1 better. This CDR3 is built from 16 residues. Looked up from germline, CDR1 is MNHNS and CDR2 is SASEGT. CDR3 in amino acids: CAISDKPGTGDDEQFF. For the CDR3, the DNA is TGTGCCATCAGTGACAAACCCGGGACAGGGGACGATGAGCAGTTCTTC.

This clonotype was observed at least ten times. This rearrangement joins TRBV2 to TRBJ1-4; 7 bases agree with TRBD1. The germline V gene has CDR1 SNHLY and CDR2 FYNNEI. Unmatched junction bases numbered 6, after V lost 6 bases and J lost 2 bases. The length of the CDR3 is 15 residues. The CDR3 coding sequence is TGTGCCAGCAGCCTAACACAGGGGACTAATGAAAAACTGTTTTTT. This codes for CASSLTQGTNEKLFF. The variable domain in full, completed from reference TRBV2 and TRBJ1-4, reads EPEVTQTPSHQVTQMGQEVILRCVPISNHLYFYWYRQILGQKVEFLVSFYNNEISEKSEIFDDQFSVERPDGSNFTLKIRSTKLEDSAMYFCASSLTQGTNEKLFFGSGTQLSVL.

The chain recombines TRBV29-1 with TRBJ2-7; D is unclear. The germline V gene encodes CDR1 SQVTM and CDR2 ANQGSEA. The CDR3 extends over 11 amino acids. V shed 5 bases and J shed 8 bases, with 13 bases lying between them. CDR3: CSVLRDPQQYF. The CDR3 coding sequence is TGCAGCGTTCTCCGTGATCCGCAGCAGTACTTC.